The next 25 T cell receptor beta chains were all read from a single sample in a study of vaccination effects on CD4 cells after COVID-19. Antigen-specific CD4+ T cell clonotypes were called by their expansion after viral peptide-pool culture in ViraFEST. Culture lasted about ten days before CD4+ T cell isolation. Participants were vaccinated with two doses of either the BNT162b2 or mRNA-1273 vaccine. No antigen has been identified for these receptors. Measured with immunoSEQ multiplex PCR; TCRdb has only the in-frame clones, and not every one. The sample shows more than 60,000 clones, 70% to 75% of them seen only once. Material: CD4+ T cells from PBMCs cultured with HCoV-229E spike peptides, obtained after COVID-19 vaccination. The receptors were gathered from a human donor who received a COVID-19 vaccine.

The chain is built from TRBV5-5 and TRBJ1-1; no firm D call. V lost 6 bases, J lost 3 bases, and 15 bases lay in between. This CDR3 contains 14 residues. CDR1 SGHKS and CDR2 YYEKEE come from the germline V gene (reference sequence). Here the CDR3 reads CASIQSWADTEAFF. The CDR3 coding sequence is TGTGCCAGCATACAATCATGGGCGGACACTGAAGCTTTCTTT.

The chain carries TRBV30 and TRBJ1-5, with D possibly being TRBD1 (6 bases). This CDR3 comprises 14 residues. Germline assignment: CDR1 GTSNPN and CDR2 SVGIG (reference sequence). Trimming shortened V by 4 bases and J by 1 base, and 11 bases separated the two germline ends. CDR3 DNA sequence: TGTGCCTGGAAGAAAGGGGGGAGCAATCAGCCCCAGCATTTT. This codes for CAWKKGGSNQPQHF. Together with reference TRBV30 and TRBJ1-5, the CDR3 gives the full variable domain: SQTIHQWPATLVQPVGSPLSLECTVEGTSNPNLYWYRQAAGRGLQLLFYSVGIGQISSEVPQNLSASRPQDRQFILSSKKLLLSDSGFYLCAWKKGGSNQPQHFGDGTRLSIL.

The chain employs TRBV2 and TRBJ1-2, with TRBD1 as a possible D gene (5 bases). The V end was cut by 0 bases, the J end by 4 bases, with 9 bases between. CDR3 length: 14 amino acids. Per the germline V gene, CDR1 is SNHLY and CDR2 is FYNNEI. For the CDR3, the DNA is TGTGCCAGCAGTGAAGCCGGGACGGGCTATGGCTACACCTTC. Its translation: CASSEAGTGYGYTF.

The V gene is TRBV7-2, the J gene TRBJ1-5; D is unresolved. V lost 5 bases, J lost 5 bases, and 13 bases lay in between. CDR1 is SGHTA and CDR2 is FQGNSA in the germline V gene. The length of the CDR3 is 14 residues. The CDR3 nucleotides are TGTGCCAGCAGCGCCTACTTTCAAGATCAGCCCCAGCATTTT. Protein product: CASSAYFQDQPQHF.

Written as DNA, the CDR3 is TGTGCCAGCGCTGGCGGGGGACAAGAGACCCAGTACTTC. As protein: CASAGGGQETQYF. The chain couples TRBV2 to TRBJ2-5; TRBD2 matches 7 bases. The CDR3 spans 13 residues. Unmatched junction bases numbered 5, after V lost 8 bases and J lost 2 bases. Per germline, CDR1 SNHLY and CDR2 FYNNEI.

The chain has TRBV7-3 and TRBJ1-2, with D perhaps TRBD1 (5 bases). The length of the CDR3 is 13 residues. V shed 3 bases and J shed 8 bases, with 13 bases lying between them. CDR1 and CDR2 (germline): SGHTA, FQGTGA. The CDR3 DNA reads TGTGCCAGCAGCTTCTCCAGGGAGGGGGGCTACACCTTC. Translated, it gives CASSFSREGGYTF.

The V gene is TRBV15, the J gene TRBJ2-1, with D hard to call. V lost 3 bases to trimming and J lost 6 bases, with 18 bases between them. Germline V gives CDR1 LNHNV, CDR2 YYDKDF (reference sequence). CDR3 length: 16 amino acids. CDR3 nucleotide sequence: TGTGCCACCAGCAGGCCCCCATCGACTGCGAGCAATGAGCAGTTCTTC. Amino acids: CATSRPPSTASNEQFF.

In its sample, this clone was seen once. The rearrangement links TRBV27 to TRBJ2-2; D call uncertain. The ends were cut back, 1 base at V and 0 bases at J, with 12 bases in the middle. There are 17 residues in the CDR3. CDR1 MNHEY and CDR2 SMNVEV come from the germline V gene (reference sequence). CDR3 in amino acids: CASSLLWARSNTGELFF. DNA of the CDR3: TGTGCCAGCAGTTTATTATGGGCCAGGTCGAACACCGGGGAGCTGTTTTTT.

This chain joins TRBV19 and TRBJ1-1; 11 bases align to TRBD1. CDR1 is LNHDA and CDR2 is SQIVND in the germline V gene (reference sequence). The CDR3 runs to 13 residues. J was trimmed by 6 bases and V by 6 bases; bases with no gene match: 3. CDR3 in amino acids: CASRPGQGAEAFF. The CDR3 DNA sequence: TGTGCCAGTAGGCCGGGACAGGGGGCTGAAGCTTTCTTT.

This clone was observed a few times. The chain has TRBV7-9 and TRBJ2-2, with D perhaps TRBD1 (5 bases). Germline V lookup: CDR1 SEHNR, CDR2 FQNEAQ (reference sequence). The CDR3 extends over 15 amino acids. V lost 3 bases and J 0 bases, leaving 8 bases between the germline ends. The CDR3 loop is CASSLAGTNTGELFF. Here the CDR3 DNA reads TGTGCCAGCAGCTTGGCAGGGACGAACACCGGGGAGCTGTTTTTT.

This clone has only one observation. The chain links TRBV19 to TRBJ2-4, with D perhaps matching TRBD1 (6 bases). This CDR3 is built from 17 residues. The V end was cut by 2 bases, the J end by 4 bases, with 18 bases between. CDR1 is LNHDA, CDR2 SQIVND, per germline (reference sequence). In DNA, the CDR3 is TGTGCCAGTAGTATAAGGAGAGGGGGACACGAGAAAAACATTCAGTACTTC. Protein sequence: CASSIRRGGHEKNIQYF.

The chain recombines TRBV27 with TRBJ1-5, with a tentative D call TRBD1 (6 bases). The germline V and J ends were trimmed by 5 bases and 7 bases, with 15 bases remaining between them. This CDR3 contains 14 residues. Germline V gene data show CDR1 as MNHEY and CDR2 as SMNVEV (reference sequence). The CDR3 region has the DNA TGTGCCAGCAGTAACGGTGGGGGGGCACAGCCCCAGCATTTT. Amino acid sequence: CASSNGGGAQPQHF.

This chain links TRBV12-3 or TRBV12-4 with TRBJ2-7; no clear D gene. The CDR3 consists of 13 residues. Here the CDR3 reads CASSLVDSHEQYV. The DNA of the CDR3 is TGTGCCAGCAGTTTAGTAGACTCCCACGAGCAGTACGTC.

The chain recombines TRBV2 with TRBJ2-1; the match to TRBD1 covers 11 bases. The germline CDR1 and CDR2 sequences are SNHLY and FYNNEI. The junction had 8 bases not matched to a gene; V was cut back by 6 bases and J by 7 bases. The CDR3 is made up of 15 amino acids. The CDR3 reads CASRGDRGSWNEQFF. The CDR3 region has the DNA TGTGCCAGCAGGGGGGACAGGGGGTCGTGGAATGAGCAGTTCTTC.

V usage is TRBV5-4 and J usage is TRBJ2-1; 12 bases are a match to TRBD2. Germline V gives CDR1 SGHNT, CDR2 YYREEE (reference sequence). This CDR3 has 17 amino acids. The V and J ends lost 4 bases and 5 bases, in that order; junction bases with no gene match: 10. Written as DNA, the CDR3 is TGTGCCAGCAGCCTTGCGTTCCTAGCGGGGGGGAACAATGAGCAGTTCTTC. Translating it yields CASSLAFLAGGNNEQFF.

This chain links TRBV27 with TRBJ2-5; D is perhaps TRBD2 (5 bases). Germline V gene lookup returns CDR1 MNHEY and CDR2 SMNVEV (reference sequence). The CDR3 runs to 11 residues. V was shortened by 8 bases and J by 5 bases, with 9 bases between the two germline ends. In DNA form, the CDR3 reads TGTGCCAGCGGCCGGAGGGAGACCCAGTACTTC. Amino acids: CASGRRETQYF.

The CDR3 sequence: CASSYERASGNTIYF. The CDR3 DNA reads as TGTGCCAGCAGTTACGAACGGGCTTCTGGAAACACCATATATTTT. The chain couples TRBV6-6 to TRBJ1-3; no reliable D call. The germline gives CDR1 MNHNY, CDR2 SVGAGI (reference sequence). The CDR3 contains 15 residues. V was cut by 2 bases and J by 1 base, with 9 bases left in between.

The chain employs TRBV5-1 and TRBJ2-2; no reliable D call. Germline CDR1 and CDR2: SGHRS and YFSETQ. Trimming took off 0 bases at V and 6 bases at J, with 6 bases between the two ends. The length of the CDR3 is 13 residues. The CDR3 sequence: CASSLGSAGELFF. The CDR3 DNA sequence: TGCGCCAGCAGCTTGGGGAGCGCCGGGGAGCTGTTTTTT. Supplemented by reference TRBV5-1 and TRBJ2-2, the full variable domain reads KAGVTQTPRYLIKTRGQQVTLSCSPISGHRSVSWYQQTPGQGLQFLFEYFSETQRNKGNFPGRFSGRQFSNSRSEMNVSTLELGDSALYLCASSLGSAGELFFGEGSRLTVL.

The gene calls are TRBV6-6 and TRBJ2-5; 12 nucleotides align to TRBD2. V lost 6 bases to trimming and J lost 0 bases; unmatched junction nucleotides: 5. CDR1 is MNHNY, CDR2 SVGAGI, per germline (reference sequence). The CDR3 sequence is 16 residues long. CDR3 nucleotide sequence: TGTGCCAGCAGATCCGGACTAGCGGGGAACCAAGAGACCCAGTACTTC. Amino acids: CASRSGLAGNQETQYF.

A single count supports this clone. The chain has TRBV6-5 and TRBJ2-1; weak D call: TRBD1 (5 bases). The CDR3 spans 15 residues. Trimming shortened V by 8 bases and J by 1 base, and 15 bases separated the two germline ends. Per germline, CDR1 MNHEY and CDR2 SVGAGI. The CDR3 sequence is CASRSRQSSYNEQFF. The CDR3 bases are TGTGCCAGCCGATCCCGACAGAGTTCCTACAATGAGCAGTTCTTC.

The V call is TRBV10-2, the J call TRBJ2-1, with 11 bases identical to TRBD1. The CDR3 covers 14 residues. Germline values: CDR1 WSHSY, CDR2 SAAADI. The V gene end was trimmed by 10 bases and the J gene end by 9 bases; junction bases not matched to a gene: 11. CDR3 DNA sequence: TGCGCCACCAAGGCCCGGACAGGGGGCCTTGAGCAGTTCTTC. This translates into CATKARTGGLEQFF.

The sample holds one count of this clone. CDR3 in amino acids: CASRPGLGLTDTQYF. The DNA for the CDR3 is TGTGCCAGCAGGCCGGGACTGGGCCTCACAGATACGCAGTATTTT. The chain recombines TRBV6-5 with TRBJ2-3; maybe TRBD2 (6 bases). The CDR3 length is 15 residues. V was pared by 6 bases and J by 2 bases, with 15 bases between. Germline values: CDR1 MNHEY, CDR2 SVGAGI.

The table lists this clone with a count of one. The chain links TRBV4-1 to TRBJ1-4; tentative D call: TRBD1 (5 bases). Trimming removed 4 bases at V and 5 bases at J, with 14 bases between. Looked up from germline, CDR1 is MGHRA and CDR2 is YSYEKL. The CDR3 length is 15 residues. The DNA for the CDR3 is TGCGCCAGCAGCCGGACCGTTACAGGAAATGAAAAACTGTTTTTT. Its protein product is CASSRTVTGNEKLFF.

The chain combines TRBV5-1 with TRBJ2-5; D may be TRBD1 or TRBD2 (5 bases each). Germline V gene lookup returns CDR1 SGHRS and CDR2 YFSETQ. V was shortened by 0 bases and J by 4 bases, with 16 bases between the two germline ends. The CDR3 extends over 16 amino acids. This chain's CDR3 is CASSLEGTPGGETQYF. Written as DNA, the CDR3 is TGCGCCAGCAGCTTGGAAGGGACCCCGGGCGGAGAGACCCAGTACTTC.

This chain connects TRBV5-4 to TRBJ1-2; TRBD1 matches at 8 bases. Germline V lookup: CDR1 SGHNT, CDR2 YYREEE (reference sequence). The CDR3 totals 15 residues. The ends lost 4 bases at V and 0 bases at J; junction bases unmatched: 5. DNA for the CDR3: TGTGCCAGCAGCCTAGGACAGGGAGCTAACTATGGCTACACCTTC. It yields the protein CASSLGQGANYGYTF.